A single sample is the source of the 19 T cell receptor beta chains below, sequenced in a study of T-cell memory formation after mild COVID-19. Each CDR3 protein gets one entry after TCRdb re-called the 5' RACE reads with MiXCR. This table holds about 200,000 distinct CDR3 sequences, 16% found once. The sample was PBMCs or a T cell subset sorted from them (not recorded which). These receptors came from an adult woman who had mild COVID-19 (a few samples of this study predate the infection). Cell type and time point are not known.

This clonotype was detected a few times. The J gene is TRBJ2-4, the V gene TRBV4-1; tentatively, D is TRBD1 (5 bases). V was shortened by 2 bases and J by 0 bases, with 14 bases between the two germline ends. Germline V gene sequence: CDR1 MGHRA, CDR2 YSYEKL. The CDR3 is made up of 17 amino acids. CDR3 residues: CASSQSWTLLAKNIQYF. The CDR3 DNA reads TGCGCCAGCAGCCAATCCTGGACACTTCTAGCCAAAAACATTCAGTACTTC.

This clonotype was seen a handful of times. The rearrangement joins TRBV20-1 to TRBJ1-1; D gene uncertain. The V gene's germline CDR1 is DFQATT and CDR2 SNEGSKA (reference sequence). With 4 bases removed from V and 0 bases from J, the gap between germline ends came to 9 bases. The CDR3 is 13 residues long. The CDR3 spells CSAKEVMNTEAFF. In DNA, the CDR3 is TGCAGTGCTAAAGAGGTCATGAACACTGAAGCTTTCTTT.

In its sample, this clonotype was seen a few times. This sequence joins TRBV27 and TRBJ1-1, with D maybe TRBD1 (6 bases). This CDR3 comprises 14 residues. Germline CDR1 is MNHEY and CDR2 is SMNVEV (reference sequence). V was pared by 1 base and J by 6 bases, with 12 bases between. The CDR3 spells CASSLWGANAEAFF. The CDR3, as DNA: TGTGCCAGCAGTTTATGGGGGGCGAATGCTGAAGCTTTCTTT.

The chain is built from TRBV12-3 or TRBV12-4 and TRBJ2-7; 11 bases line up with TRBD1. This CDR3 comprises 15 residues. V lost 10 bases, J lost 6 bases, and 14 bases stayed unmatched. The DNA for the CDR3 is TGTGCCACCCAACTGCTTGGACAGGGGGCAGGCGAGCAGTACTTC. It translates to CATQLLGQGAGEQYF.

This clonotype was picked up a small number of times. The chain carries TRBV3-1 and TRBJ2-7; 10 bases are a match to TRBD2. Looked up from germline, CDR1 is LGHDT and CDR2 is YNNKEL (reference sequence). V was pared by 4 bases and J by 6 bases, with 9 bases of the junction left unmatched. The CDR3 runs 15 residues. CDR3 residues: CASSPVRTSGFEQYF. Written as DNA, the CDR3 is TGTGCCAGCAGCCCGGTGCGGACTAGCGGTTTCGAGCAGTACTTC.

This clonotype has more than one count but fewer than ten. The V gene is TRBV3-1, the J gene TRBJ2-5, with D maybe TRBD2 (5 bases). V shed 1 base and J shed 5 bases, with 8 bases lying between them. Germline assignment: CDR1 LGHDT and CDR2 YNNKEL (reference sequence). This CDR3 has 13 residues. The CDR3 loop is CASSQGGGETQYF. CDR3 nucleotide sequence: TGTGCCAGCAGCCAAGGAGGAGGCGAGACCCAGTACTTC.

The CDR3 nucleotides read TGTGCCAGCAGCCTCATGAGGGGCACCGGGGAGCTGTTTTTT. Translated: CASSLMRGTGELFF. The J gene is TRBJ2-2, the V gene TRBV3-1; D may correspond to TRBD1 or TRBD2 (5 bases each). Germline V gene sequence: CDR1 LGHDT, CDR2 YNNKEL (reference sequence). This CDR3 comprises 14 residues. Between the trimmed V and J ends, which lost 4 bases and 4 bases, there was a span of 10 bases.

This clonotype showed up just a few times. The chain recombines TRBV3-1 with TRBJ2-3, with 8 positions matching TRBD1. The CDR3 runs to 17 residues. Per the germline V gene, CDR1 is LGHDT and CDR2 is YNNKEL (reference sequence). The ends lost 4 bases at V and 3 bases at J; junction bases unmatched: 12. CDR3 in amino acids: CASSRDPGGRSTDTQYF. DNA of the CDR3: TGTGCCAGCAGCCGGGATCCAGGGGGCAGGTCTACAGATACGCAGTATTTT.

The CDR3 loop reads CASSYSGRNYGYTF. The CDR3 DNA is TGTGCCAGCAGTTACTCGGGACGGAACTATGGCTACACCTTC. The chain is built from TRBV6-6 and TRBJ1-2, with D tentatively TRBD1 (5 bases). This CDR3 contains 14 residues. With 0 bases removed from V and 2 bases from J, the gap between germline ends came to 7 bases. Looked up from germline, CDR1 is MNHNY and CDR2 is SVGAGI (reference sequence).

The CDR3 spells CASSQVWTGEAFF. Here the CDR3 DNA reads TGTGCCAGCAGCCAAGTCTGGACAGGCGAAGCTTTCTTT. The rearrangement links TRBV3-1 to TRBJ1-1; 7 nucleotides agree with TRBD1. Unmatched junction bases numbered 4, after V lost 1 base and J lost 8 bases. The CDR3 has 13 residues. Per the germline V gene, CDR1 is LGHDT and CDR2 is YNNKEL (reference sequence).

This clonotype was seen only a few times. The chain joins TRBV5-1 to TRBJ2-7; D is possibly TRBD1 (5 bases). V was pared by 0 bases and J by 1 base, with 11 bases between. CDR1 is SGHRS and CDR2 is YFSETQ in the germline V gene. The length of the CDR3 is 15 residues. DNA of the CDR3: TGCGCCAGCAGCTTGGTGGCAGGGCAATCCTACGAGCAGTACTTC. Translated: CASSLVAGQSYEQYF.

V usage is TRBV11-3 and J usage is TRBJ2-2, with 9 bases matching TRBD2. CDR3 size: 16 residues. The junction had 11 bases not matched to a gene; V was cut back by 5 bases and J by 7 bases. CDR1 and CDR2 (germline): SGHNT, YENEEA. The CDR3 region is CASSPKTSGKGGELFF. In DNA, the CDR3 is TGTGCCAGCAGCCCCAAGACTAGCGGAAAAGGCGGGGAGCTGTTTTTT.

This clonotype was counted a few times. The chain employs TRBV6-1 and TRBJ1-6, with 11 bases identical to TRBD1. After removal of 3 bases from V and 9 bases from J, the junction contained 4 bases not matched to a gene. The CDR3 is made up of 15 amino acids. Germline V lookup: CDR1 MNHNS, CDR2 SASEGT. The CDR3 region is CASSEGGTGGSPLHF. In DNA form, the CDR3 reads TGTGCCAGCAGTGAGGGGGGGACAGGGGGTTCACCCCTCCACTTT.

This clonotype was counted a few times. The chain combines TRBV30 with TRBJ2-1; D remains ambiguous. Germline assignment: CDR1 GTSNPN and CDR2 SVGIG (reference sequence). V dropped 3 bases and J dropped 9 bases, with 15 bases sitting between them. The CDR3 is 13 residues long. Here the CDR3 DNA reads TGTGCCTGGAGCAGGTCGCCAAGAACTGAGCAGTTCTTC. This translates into CAWSRSPRTEQFF.

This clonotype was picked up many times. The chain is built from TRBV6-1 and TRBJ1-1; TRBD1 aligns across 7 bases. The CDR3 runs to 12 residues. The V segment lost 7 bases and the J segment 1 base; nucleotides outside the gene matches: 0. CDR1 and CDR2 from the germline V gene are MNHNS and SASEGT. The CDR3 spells CASNRGNTEAFF. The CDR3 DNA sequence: TGTGCCAGCAACAGGGGGAACACTGAAGCTTTCTTT.

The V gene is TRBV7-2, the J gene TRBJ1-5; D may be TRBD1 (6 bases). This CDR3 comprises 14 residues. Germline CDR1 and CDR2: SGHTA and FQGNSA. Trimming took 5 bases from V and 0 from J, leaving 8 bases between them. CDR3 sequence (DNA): TGTGCCAGCAGCATAGGGGGTAGCAATCAGCCCCAGCATTTT. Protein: CASSIGGSNQPQHF.

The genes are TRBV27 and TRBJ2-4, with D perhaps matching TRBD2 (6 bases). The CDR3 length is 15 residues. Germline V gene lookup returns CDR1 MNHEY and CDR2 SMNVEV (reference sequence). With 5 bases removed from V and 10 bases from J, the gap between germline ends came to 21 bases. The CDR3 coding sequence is TGTGCCAGCAGTCCCCTGGCGGGACTCCCTCTTATTCAGTACTTC. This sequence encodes CASSPLAGLPLIQYF.

The CDR3: CASSPGLAGEQYF. The CDR3 DNA reads TGTGCCAGCAGCCCTGGACTAGCGGGTGAGCAGTACTTC. The gene calls are TRBV3-1 and TRBJ2-7; 11 positions match TRBD2. This CDR3 has 13 amino acids. Germline V gives CDR1 LGHDT, CDR2 YNNKEL (reference sequence). With V trimmed by 4 bases and J by 7 bases, 3 bases remained unmatched.

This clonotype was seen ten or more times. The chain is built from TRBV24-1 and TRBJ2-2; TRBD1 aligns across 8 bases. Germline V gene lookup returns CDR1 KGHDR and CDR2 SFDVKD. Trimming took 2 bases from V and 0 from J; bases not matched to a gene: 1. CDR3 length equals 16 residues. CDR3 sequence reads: CATSDWGQANTGELFF. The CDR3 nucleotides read TGTGCCACCAGTGATTGGGGACAGGCGAACACCGGGGAGCTGTTTTTT.